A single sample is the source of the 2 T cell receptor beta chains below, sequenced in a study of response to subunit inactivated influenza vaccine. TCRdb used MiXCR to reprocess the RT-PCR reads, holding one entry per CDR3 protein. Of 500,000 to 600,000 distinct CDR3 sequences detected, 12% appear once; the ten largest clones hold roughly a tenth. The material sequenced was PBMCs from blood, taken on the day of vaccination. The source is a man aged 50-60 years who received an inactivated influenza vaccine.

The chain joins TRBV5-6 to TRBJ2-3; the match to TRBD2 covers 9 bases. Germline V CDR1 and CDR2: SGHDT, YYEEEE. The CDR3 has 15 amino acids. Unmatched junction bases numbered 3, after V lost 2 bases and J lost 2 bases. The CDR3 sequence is CASSFERGVTDTQYF. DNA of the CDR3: TGTGCCAGCAGCTTTGAGCGGGGGGTCACAGATACGCAGTATTTT.

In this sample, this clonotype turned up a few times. CDR3: CSAAHRGQETQYF. CDR3 nucleotide sequence: TGCAGCGCCGCACACAGGGGACAAGAGACCCAGTACTTC. The chain carries TRBV29-1 and TRBJ2-5; 7 nucleotides match TRBD1. CDR1 and CDR2 (germline): SQVTM, ANQGSEA. The CDR3 loop spans 13 amino acids. V shed 7 bases and J 2 bases; nucleotides not matched to a gene: 7.